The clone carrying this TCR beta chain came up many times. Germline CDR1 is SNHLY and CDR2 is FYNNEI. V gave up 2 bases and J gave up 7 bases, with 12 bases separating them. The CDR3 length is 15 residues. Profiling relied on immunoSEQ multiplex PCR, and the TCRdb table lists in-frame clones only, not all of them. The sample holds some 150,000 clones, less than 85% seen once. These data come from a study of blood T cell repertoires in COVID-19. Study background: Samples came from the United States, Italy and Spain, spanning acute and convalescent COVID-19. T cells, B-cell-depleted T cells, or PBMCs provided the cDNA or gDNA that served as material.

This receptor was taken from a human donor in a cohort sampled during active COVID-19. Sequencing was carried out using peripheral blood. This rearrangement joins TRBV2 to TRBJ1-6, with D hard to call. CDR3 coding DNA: TGTGCCAGCAGTGAAATGACTTCGCGAAATTCACCCCTCCACTTT. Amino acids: CASSEMTSRNSPLHF.